The 18 T cell receptor beta chains below all came from one sample that was sequenced in a study of regulatory T cells in long-lasting Graves disease. HTBI primers from iRepertoire and Arm-PCR of CDR3 regions yielded the TCR beta libraries. TCRdb re-called the multiplex PCR reads through MiXCR, storing one row per CDR3 protein. The sample records 650,000 to 850,000 distinct CDR3 sequences, about 30% being singletons. Time point reported: persistent/refractory GD, antithyroid drugs over 5 years with positive TRAb. Extracted PBMC RNA gave rise to the TCR library. Sequencing used peripheral blood mononuclear cells (PBMCs), obtained when the disease was refractory, from a patient treated with antithyroid drugs. All receptors derive from a female donor with Graves disease.

In this sample, this clonotype turned up a few times. The chain couples TRBV27 to TRBJ2-1, with a tentative D call TRBD1 (6 bases). Per germline, CDR1 MNHEY and CDR2 SMNVEV (reference sequence). The CDR3 consists of 13 residues. V shed 5 bases and J shed 8 bases, with 13 bases lying between them. The CDR3 nucleotides read TGTGCCAGCAGTCCACCACAGGGCGATGAGCAGTTCTTC. Protein sequence: CASSPPQGDEQFF.

This chain uses TRBV3-1 with TRBJ1-2, with a weak D call TRBD1 (6 bases). Germline values: CDR1 LGHDT, CDR2 YNNKEL (reference sequence). The V gene lost 4 bases and the J gene lost 0 bases, with 12 bases spanning the gap. This CDR3 has 15 amino acids. CDR3 DNA sequence: TGTGCCAGCAGCCGCACAGGGACCCCTAACTATGGCTACACCTTC. Translation: CASSRTGTPNYGYTF.

This clonotype came up many times. The chain combines TRBV6-2 or TRBV6-3 with TRBJ1-5; D uncertain. CDR3 length: 12 amino acids. Germline CDR1 and CDR2: MNHEY and SVGEGT. The V and J ends lost 5 bases and 6 bases respectively, with 8 bases between them. CDR3 residues: CASSVLLQPQHF. The DNA of the CDR3 is TGTGCCAGCAGTGTTCTACTTCAGCCCCAGCATTTT.

The CDR3 DNA reads TGTGCCTCCGTAGGTGGGCGGGAAGCTTTCTTT. The encoded protein is CASVGGREAFF. The V call is TRBV30, the J call TRBJ1-1; the D is unclear. There are 11 residues in the CDR3. The V gene lost 7 bases and the J gene lost 8 bases, with 14 bases spanning the gap. The germline gives CDR1 GTSNPN, CDR2 SVGIG (reference sequence).

The rearrangement joins TRBV9 to TRBJ2-2; maybe TRBD2 (5 bases). The CDR3 totals 16 residues. The germline V gene has CDR1 SGDLS and CDR2 YYNGEE. V lost 0 bases and J lost 4, with 13 bases in between. CDR3 in amino acids: CASSVGGQSTTGELFF. Written as DNA, the CDR3 is TGTGCCAGCAGCGTAGGAGGGCAGTCGACCACCGGGGAGCTGTTTTTT.

This clonotype was seen a few times. In nucleotides, the CDR3 is TGTGCCAGCAGAAACAGGCCCATTAAATACGAGCAGTACTTC. This gives the protein CASRNRPIKYEQYF. This sequence joins TRBV28 and TRBJ2-7; TRBD1 is a possible D gene (5 bases). Germline V gene lookup returns CDR1 MDHEN and CDR2 SYDVKM. This CDR3 has 14 residues. Deletions cut 6 bases from V and 4 bases from J, with 16 bases between.

This clonotype was recorded at least ten times. This chain connects TRBV6-2 or TRBV6-3 to TRBJ1-1; no firm D call. Germline V lookup: CDR1 MNHEY, CDR2 SVGEGT. The V end lost 6 bases, the J end lost 4 bases, and 6 bases lay between the germline ends. This CDR3 spans 11 amino acids. CDR3 coding DNA: TGTGCCAGCAGATGGGGCACTGAAGCTTTCTTT. It codes for CASRWGTEAFF.

The chain employs TRBV6-5 and TRBJ2-5; 7 bases match TRBD1. This CDR3 region has 14 residues. Germline V CDR1 and CDR2: MNHEY, SVGAGI. The V and J ends lost 4 bases and 2 bases, in that order; junction bases with no gene match: 4. The CDR3 region is CASSFDRVQETQYF. As DNA, the CDR3 is TGTGCCAGCAGTTTTGACAGGGTGCAAGAGACCCAGTACTTC.

The J gene is TRBJ2-7, the V gene TRBV4-1; D ambiguous. There are 14 residues in the CDR3. Germline CDR1 and CDR2: MGHRA and YSYEKL. Trimming removed 1 base at V and 2 bases at J, with 9 bases between. CDR3 sequence reads: CASSQVGQAYEQYF. The CDR3 DNA reads as TGCGCCAGCAGCCAAGTTGGGCAGGCCTACGAGCAGTACTTC.

The chain couples TRBV6-1 to TRBJ1-5, with D tentatively TRBD1 (6 bases). Germline V lookup: CDR1 MNHNS, CDR2 SASEGT. V lost 6 bases and J 4 bases, leaving 16 bases between the germline ends. The CDR3 sequence is 15 residues long. The CDR3, as DNA: TGTGCCAGCAGCGACAGGTACGATGGTAATCAGCCCCAGCATTTT. This sequence encodes CASSDRYDGNQPQHF.

This chain links TRBV28 with TRBJ2-7; 7 positions agree with TRBD1. Germline CDR1 MDHEN, CDR2 SYDVKM. V gave up 5 bases and J gave up 1 base; unmatched junction bases: 8. CDR3 length: 15 amino acids. CDR3 DNA sequence: TGTGCCAGCAGTAGATCAGGGGGATTATCCTACGAGCAGTACTTC. Residues: CASSRSGGLSYEQYF.

This clonotype has a handful of counts. This sequence joins TRBV11-2 and TRBJ1-6; D is unclear. The CDR3 runs 15 residues. Trimming pared 0 bases from V and 7 bases from J, leaving 10 bases between. CDR1 is SGHAT, CDR2 FQNNGV, per germline. The chain's CDR3 is CASSLERGPNSPLHF. In DNA, the CDR3 is TGTGCCAGCAGCTTAGAGCGCGGCCCCAATTCACCCCTCCACTTT.

This chain uses TRBV30 with TRBJ2-6; 9 nucleotides agree with TRBD2. After removal of 4 bases from V and 2 bases from J, the junction contained 15 bases not matched to a gene. This CDR3 region has 19 residues. Germline CDR1 reads GTSNPN; CDR2 reads SVGIG (reference sequence). DNA of the CDR3: TGTGCCTGGAACCCCCGGATAGCGGGAGTCCTCCCTGGGGCCAACGTCCTGACTTTC. Protein: CAWNPRIAGVLPGANVLTF.

The CDR3: CSVASGSSDEQYF. Here the CDR3 DNA reads TGCAGCGTTGCTAGCGGGAGTTCCGACGAGCAGTACTTC. This rearrangement joins TRBV29-1 to TRBJ2-7, with 10 bases identical to TRBD2. V shed 4 bases and J 5 bases; nucleotides not matched to a gene: 5. Germline V gene data show CDR1 as SQVTM and CDR2 as ANQGSEA. This CDR3 region has 13 residues.

CDR3 loop: CASSSGETGELFF. The CDR3 nucleotides read TGTGCCAGCAGTTCCGGGGAGACCGGGGAGCTGTTTTTT. The J gene is TRBJ2-2, the V gene TRBV27; D perhaps matches TRBD2 (5 bases). The CDR3 length is 13 residues. V was cut by 4 bases and J by 5 bases, with 8 bases left in between. Germline-derived CDR1 and CDR2 are MNHEY and SMNVEV (reference sequence).

This clonotype was found many times. This sequence joins TRBV3-1 and TRBJ1-4; D gene ambiguous. Germline assignment: CDR1 LGHDT and CDR2 YNNKEL (reference sequence). The CDR3 loop spans 14 amino acids. V shed 5 bases and J shed 8 bases, with 15 bases lying between them. The CDR3, as DNA: TGTGCCAGCAGCTATAGGCACGATGGCGAAAAACTGTTTTTT. It is translated as CASSYRHDGEKLFF.

The J gene is TRBJ2-7, the V gene TRBV20-1; the D is unclear. V was clipped by 2 bases and J by 5 bases, with 16 bases between them. Germline V lookup: CDR1 DFQATT, CDR2 SNEGSKA (reference sequence). This CDR3 is 14 amino acids long. The DNA for the CDR3 is TGCAGTGCTAGACTTGAGCCGGTGAAGAACGAGCAGTACTTC. This encodes CSARLEPVKNEQYF.

This clonotype was counted many times. J is TRBJ2-7 and V is TRBV20-1; 7 bases map to TRBD2. Germline CDR1 DFQATT, CDR2 SNEGSKA (reference sequence). The length of the CDR3 is 15 residues. V shed 5 bases and J 2 bases; nucleotides not matched to a gene: 12. The CDR3 region has the DNA TGCAGTGCTCTAGTTTGGCGGGAGCTTACCTACGAGCAGTACTTC. Protein sequence: CSALVWRELTYEQYF.